These 24 T cell receptor beta chains came from one sample sequenced in a study of T cell responses to AZD1222 COVID-19 vaccine. Method: immunoSEQ multiplex PCR; TCRdb's copy keeps in-frame clones and lacks some. Of under 150,000 clones listed, around 90% were seen once; the top ten hold around a quarter. The starting material was peripheral blood, obtained on day 0 of AZD1222 vaccination. These receptors all come from an adult in good health.

The chain joins TRBV7-6 to TRBJ2-3; 10 nucleotides line up with TRBD2. Germline-derived CDR1 and CDR2 are SGHVS and FNYEAQ. This CDR3 has 16 residues. With V trimmed by 1 base and J by 7 bases, 8 bases remained unmatched. The DNA for the CDR3 is TGTGCCAGCAGCTTAGACATCGGGACTAGCGTGAATACGCAGTATTTT. Protein product: CASSLDIGTSVNTQYF.

V and J are TRBV27 and TRBJ2-5; weak D call: TRBD2 (5 bases). In germline, CDR1 is MNHEY, CDR2 SMNVEV (reference sequence). This CDR3 comprises 13 residues. The V end lost 5 bases, the J end lost 4 bases, and 11 bases lay between the germline ends. This chain's CDR3 is CASSGRGTETQYF. The DNA for the CDR3 is TGTGCCAGCAGTGGCCGGGGTACAGAGACCCAGTACTTC.

This CDR3 is CASSPGSNQPQHF. The CDR3 DNA reads TGCGCCAGCAGCCCGGGGTCTAATCAGCCCCAGCATTTT. The rearrangement joins TRBV5-1 to TRBJ1-5; D unresolved. The length of the CDR3 is 13 residues. V lost 4 bases, J lost 4 bases, and 9 bases lay in between. Germline V lookup: CDR1 SGHRS, CDR2 YFSETQ.

The V and J genes are TRBV5-1 and TRBJ2-5; the match to TRBD1 covers 7 bases. V shed 1 base and J 2 bases; nucleotides not matched to a gene: 5. This CDR3 contains 15 residues. In germline, CDR1 is SGHRS, CDR2 YFSETQ. The DNA of the CDR3 is TGCGCCAGCAGCTTGTCGGGGACAGCTCAAGAGACCCAGTACTTC. The encoded protein is CASSLSGTAQETQYF. Full variable domain (remainder filled in from reference TRBV5-1 and TRBJ2-5): KAGVTQTPRYLIKTRGQQVTLSCSPISGHRSVSWYQQTPGQGLQFLFEYFSETQRNKGNFPGRFSGRQFSNSRSEMNVSTLELGDSALYLCASSLSGTAQETQYFGPGTRLLVL.

The chain is built from TRBV7-2 and TRBJ2-2; D unresolved. This CDR3 comprises 14 residues. Germline CDR1 is SGHTA and CDR2 is FQGNSA. The V and J ends lost 2 bases and 4 bases respectively, with 8 bases between them. The CDR3 coding sequence is TGTGCCAGCAGCTTATCGTGGGCCACCGGGGAGCTGTTTTTT. Protein: CASSLSWATGELFF.

This clone was seen just once. This sequence joins TRBV19 and TRBJ2-7; 9 nucleotides line up with TRBD1. V was pared by 8 bases and J by 7 bases, with 9 bases of the junction left unmatched. This CDR3 spans 13 amino acids. Germline V gives CDR1 LNHDA, CDR2 SQIVND (reference sequence). The CDR3 DNA sequence: TGTGCCAGTGGGGGACAGGGAGGTTTGGAGCAGTACTTC. It specifies CASGGQGGLEQYF.

The V and J genes are TRBV20-1 and TRBJ2-2; D is uncertain. Germline CDR1 and CDR2: DFQATT and SNEGSKA (reference sequence). The CDR3 covers 14 residues. V dropped 3 bases and J dropped 0 bases, with 8 bases sitting between them. The CDR3 DNA sequence: TGCAGTGCTAGTTTGGCAGCGAACACCGGGGAGCTGTTTTTT. It codes for CSASLAANTGELFF.

The CDR3 DNA follows: TGCAGCGTTGCCCCAGGGGGGACGGACATTCAGTACTTC. Its translation is CSVAPGGTDIQYF. The chain joins TRBV29-1 to TRBJ2-4; D might be TRBD1 (7 bases). The CDR3 has 13 amino acids. CDR1 is SQVTM, CDR2 ANQGSEA, per germline. With 4 bases removed from V and 8 bases from J, the gap between germline ends came to 15 bases.

The V gene is TRBV10-3, the J gene TRBJ2-1; perhaps TRBD1 as D (5 bases). The CDR3 loop spans 13 amino acids. The V and J ends lost 3 bases and 3 bases respectively, with 6 bases between them. Germline V gene sequence: CDR1 ENHRY, CDR2 SYGVKD. CDR3 sequence (DNA): TGTGCCATCAGTGAAGGGGACTACAATGAGCAGTTCTTC. Its protein is CAISEGDYNEQFF.

The V gene is TRBV27, the J gene TRBJ1-4; unclear D gene. The CDR3 is 16 amino acids. Between the trimmed V and J ends, which lost 0 bases and 0 bases, there was a span of 8 bases. The germline V gene has CDR1 MNHEY and CDR2 SMNVEV (reference sequence). CDR3 bases: TGTGCCAGCAGTTTATCGAGCGGGACAACTAATGAAAAACTGTTTTTT. This encodes CASSLSSGTTNEKLFF.

The chain combines TRBV2 with TRBJ1-4; tentatively, D is TRBD1 (5 bases). Germline CDR1 is SNHLY and CDR2 is FYNNEI. The CDR3 runs to 15 residues. The V gene lost 7 bases and the J gene lost 0 bases, with 12 bases spanning the gap. CDR3 residues: CASIGVTATNEKLFF. The CDR3 nucleotides read TGTGCCAGCATAGGGGTCACCGCAACTAATGAAAAACTGTTTTTT.

This clone appeared a single time. This chain connects TRBV3-1 (or the pseudogene TRBV3-2) to TRBJ1-5, with TRBD1 matching over 9 bases. The germline V gene has CDR1 LGHDT and CDR2 YNNKEL (reference sequence). With 4 bases clipped from V and 2 bases from J, the junction kept 0 bases outside the gene matches. This CDR3 has 14 residues. The CDR3 reads CASSRTGGNQPQHF. In DNA, the CDR3 is TGTGCCAGCAGCCGGACAGGGGGCAATCAGCCCCAGCATTTT.

This clone was recorded only once. The V call is TRBV19, the J call TRBJ1-4, with D perhaps TRBD1 (5 bases). There are 16 residues in the CDR3. V was shortened by 0 bases and J by 6 bases, with 14 bases between the two germline ends. Germline CDR1 LNHDA, CDR2 SQIVND (reference sequence). The CDR3 DNA is TGTGCCAGTAGTATAGAGGCGGGACGACTGGATGAAAAACTGTTTTTT. As protein: CASSIEAGRLDEKLFF.

V is TRBV5-8 and J is TRBJ1-2; D is perhaps TRBD1 (5 bases). V dropped 3 bases and J dropped 3 bases, with 12 bases sitting between them. CDR1 and CDR2 from the germline V gene are SGHTS and YDEGEE. There are 14 residues in the CDR3. CDR3 bases: TGTGCCAGCAGCTCCGGGACGATGGACTATGGCTACACCTTC. Protein: CASSSGTMDYGYTF.

The chain is built from TRBV6-5 and TRBJ2-7; TRBD2 matches at 7 bases. The junction had 9 bases not matched to a gene; V was cut back by 0 bases and J by 4 bases. Per germline, CDR1 MNHEY and CDR2 SVGAGI. The CDR3 is 16 residues long. The CDR3 DNA reads TGTGCCAGCAGTTACTCAGGGCTAGCGGACTCATACGAGCAGTACTTC. It encodes CASSYSGLADSYEQYF.

The rearrangement joins TRBV19 to TRBJ2-1; 9 bases agree with TRBD1. Germline values: CDR1 LNHDA, CDR2 SQIVND (reference sequence). The V gene end was trimmed by 4 bases and the J gene end by 6 bases; junction bases not matched to a gene: 7. This CDR3 is 15 amino acids long. The CDR3 nucleotides are TGTGCCAGTAGTAAAGGACAGGGGACCCGCAATGAGCAGTTCTTC. As protein: CASSKGQGTRNEQFF.

This rearrangement joins TRBV7-2 to TRBJ2-7; D uncertain. This CDR3 is built from 13 residues. Trimming removed 5 bases at V and 5 bases at J, with 13 bases between. CDR1 SGHTA and CDR2 FQGNSA come from the germline V gene. CDR3: CASSLVPADEQYF. The CDR3 coding sequence is TGTGCCAGCAGCCTAGTTCCGGCGGACGAGCAGTACTTC. Supplemented by reference TRBV7-2 and TRBJ2-7, the full variable domain reads GAGVSQSPSNKVTEKGKDVELRCDPISGHTALYWYRQSLGQGLEFLIYFQGNSAPDKSGLPSDRFSAERTGGSVSTLTIQRTQQEDSAVYLCASSLVPADEQYFGPGTRLTVT.

The chain combines TRBV4-1 with TRBJ1-1; TRBD1 matches 10 bases. Germline CDR1 and CDR2: MGHRA and YSYEKL. CDR3 length: 15 residues. V lost 4 bases and J lost 0; bases outside the gene matches: 2. CDR3 in DNA: TGCGCCAGCAGCCGGGGACAGGGGATGAACACTGAAGCTTTCTTT. Protein product: CASSRGQGMNTEAFF.

The chain uses TRBV5-1 and TRBJ2-5, with TRBD2 as a possible D gene (5 bases). The CDR3 extends over 15 amino acids. Trimming took 0 bases from V and 1 from J, leaving 10 bases between them. From germline, CDR1 is SGHRS and CDR2 YFSETQ. The CDR3 here is CASSLGLSPQETQYF. In nucleotides, the CDR3 is TGCGCCAGCAGCTTGGGACTATCCCCCCAAGAGACCCAGTACTTC.

V and J are TRBV4-3 and TRBJ2-3; D not certain. Germline V gives CDR1 LGHNA, CDR2 YSLEER. This CDR3 is 15 amino acids long. V shed 3 bases and J shed 0 bases, with 10 bases lying between them. CDR3 sequence (DNA): TGCGCCAGCAGCCAGGATTCCGCTAGCACAGATACGCAGTATTTT. Protein sequence: CASSQDSASTDTQYF.

The V call is TRBV20-1, the J call TRBJ2-7; D remains unclear. The CDR3 length is 11 residues. Per the germline V gene, CDR1 is DFQATT and CDR2 is SNEGSKA (reference sequence). Trimming removed 0 bases from V and 12 bases from J, with 12 bases in between. In nucleotides, the CDR3 is TGCAGTGCTAGAGATAATGTTGGGTGGTACTTC. It codes for CSARDNVGWYF.

The chain is built from TRBV11-2 and TRBJ2-2; D might be TRBD1 (5 bases). Trimming left V 5 bases short and J 2 bases short, with 12 bases between. Germline CDR1 is SGHAT and CDR2 is FQNNGV. The CDR3 is 15 residues long. As DNA, the CDR3 is TGTGCCAGCAGCAGCAGGGTTGTCAACACCGGGGAGCTGTTTTTT. Translated: CASSSRVVNTGELFF.

The chain joins TRBV7-2 to TRBJ2-7; TRBD1 might be the D (5 bases). Per the germline V gene, CDR1 is SGHTA and CDR2 is FQGNSA. Trimming cost V 0 bases and J 4 bases, with 13 bases left between them. CDR3 length: 15 residues. The CDR3 here is CASSLAAGNHYEQYF. The DNA of the CDR3 is TGTGCCAGCAGCTTAGCTGCAGGGAATCATTACGAGCAGTACTTC.

The V and J genes are TRBV6-4 and TRBJ1-1; D perhaps matches TRBD1 (6 bases). This CDR3 has 18 residues. In germline, CDR1 is MRHNA, CDR2 SNTAGT. V was clipped by 1 base and J by 1 base, with 19 bases between them. The CDR3 nucleotides read TGTGCCAGCAGTGACTTTACAGGGCTGGAGTGGAGGAACACTGAAGCTTTCTTT. This translates into CASSDFTGLEWRNTEAFF.